This T cell receptor beta chain was found in a study of T cells in Graves' hyperthyroidism and ophthalmopathy. Study-level information: Any treatment followed the collection of peripheral blood at initial diagnosis.

The germline V gene encodes CDR1 DFQATT and CDR2 SNEGSKA (reference sequence). The germline V and J ends were trimmed by 5 bases and 4 bases, with 17 bases remaining between them. This CDR3 spans 14 amino acids. Amplification yielded TCR beta CDR3 regions, with RNA transcripts as the source. The primer set for the first-round RT-PCR of the TCR CDR3 was HTBI. TCRdb redid the calling of the multiplex PCR reads with MiXCR, one entry per CDR3 protein. The repertoire holds approximately 510,000 distinct CDR3 sequences, with around 20% as singletons. General study points: A model of 13 V-J pairs discriminated ophthalmopathy from stable hyperthyroidism.

This clonotype was observed a handful of times. Its target is unknown. Investigators excluded patients with uncontrolled infection, other autoimmune disease, pregnancy or lactation. Each diagnosis drew on symptoms, thyroxine, TRAb, thyroid ultrasound and orbital computed tomography findings. The receptor's source is a man younger than 30 with Graves' hyperthyroidism. The sequenced sample consisted of blood. V gene TRBV20-1 combines with J gene TRBJ2-5, with a possible D match to TRBD2 (5 bases). CDR3 DNA: TGCAGTGCTCCAGTCGCCCGAGGGCGAGAGACCCAGTACTTC. Translation: CSAPVARGRETQYF.